Each of the 2 T cell receptor beta chains below was sequenced from the same sample in a study of blood T cell repertoires in COVID-19. This table comes from immunoSEQ multiplex PCR, and its TCRdb copy is limited to in-frame clones, with some not included. The table has about 190,000 clones, around four fifths seen once. Sequenced input: peripheral blood. The receptors here all came from a woman in her thirties with acute or convalescent COVID-19.

CDR3 amino acids: CASSFPNHGTSPYNEQFF. The CDR3, as DNA: TGTGCCAGCAGCTTCCCAAACCACGGGACTAGCCCCTACAATGAGCAGTTCTTC. The J gene is TRBJ2-1, the V gene TRBV13; TRBD2 matches 9 bases. The germline gives CDR1 PRHDT, CDR2 FYEKMQ (reference sequence). The V and J ends lost 3 bases and 2 bases, in that order; junction bases with no gene match: 11. This CDR3 spans 18 amino acids.

This chain joins TRBV7-9 and TRBJ1-1; a weak D match, TRBD1 (6 bases). The CDR3 runs to 13 residues. The germline V gene encodes CDR1 SEHNR and CDR2 FQNEAQ (reference sequence). The V end lost 4 bases, the J end lost 8 bases, and 14 bases lay between the germline ends. CDR3 protein: CASSSRLDREAFF. The CDR3 DNA is TGTGCCAGCAGCTCCAGACTGGACAGAGAAGCTTTCTTT.